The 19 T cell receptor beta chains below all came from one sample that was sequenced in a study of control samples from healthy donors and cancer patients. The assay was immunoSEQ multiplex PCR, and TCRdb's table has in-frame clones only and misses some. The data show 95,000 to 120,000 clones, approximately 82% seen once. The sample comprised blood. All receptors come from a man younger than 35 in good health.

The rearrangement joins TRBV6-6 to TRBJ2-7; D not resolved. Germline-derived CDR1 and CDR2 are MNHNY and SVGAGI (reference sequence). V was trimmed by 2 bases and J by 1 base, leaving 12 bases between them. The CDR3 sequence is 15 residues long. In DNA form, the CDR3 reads TGTGCCAGCAGTTACGAAGAGGAATGGTCCTACGAGCAGTACTTC. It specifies CASSYEEEWSYEQYF.

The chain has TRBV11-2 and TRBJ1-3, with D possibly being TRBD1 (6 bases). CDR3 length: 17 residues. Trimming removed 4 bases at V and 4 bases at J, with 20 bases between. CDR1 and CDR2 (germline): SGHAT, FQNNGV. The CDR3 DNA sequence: TGTGCCAGCAGCTCGATCGGGGTCAGGGGCTCAGGAAACACCATATATTTT. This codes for CASSSIGVRGSGNTIYF.

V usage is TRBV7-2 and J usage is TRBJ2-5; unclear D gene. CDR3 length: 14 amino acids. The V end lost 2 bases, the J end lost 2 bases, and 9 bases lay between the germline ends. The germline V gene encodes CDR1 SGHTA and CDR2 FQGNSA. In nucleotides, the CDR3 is TGTGCCAGCAGCTTACCCCAACTGCAAGAGACCCAGTACTTC. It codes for CASSLPQLQETQYF.

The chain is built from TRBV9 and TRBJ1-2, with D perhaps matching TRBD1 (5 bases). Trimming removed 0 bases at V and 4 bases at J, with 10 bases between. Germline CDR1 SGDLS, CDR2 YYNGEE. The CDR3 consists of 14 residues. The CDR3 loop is CASSVGAGSYGYTF. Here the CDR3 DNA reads TGTGCCAGCAGCGTAGGGGCAGGGTCCTATGGCTACACCTTC.

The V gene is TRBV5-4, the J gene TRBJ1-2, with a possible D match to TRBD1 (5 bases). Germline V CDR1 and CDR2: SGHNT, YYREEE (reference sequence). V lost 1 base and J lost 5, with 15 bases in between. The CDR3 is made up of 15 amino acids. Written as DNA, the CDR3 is TGTGCCAGCAGCTTGTATATAGGGGCAGGGTATGGCTACACCTTC. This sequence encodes CASSLYIGAGYGYTF.

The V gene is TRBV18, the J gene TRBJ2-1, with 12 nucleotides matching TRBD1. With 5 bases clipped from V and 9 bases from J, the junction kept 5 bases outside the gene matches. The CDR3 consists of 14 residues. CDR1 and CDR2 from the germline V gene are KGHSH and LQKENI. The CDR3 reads CASSWDRGLSEQFF. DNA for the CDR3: TGTGCCAGCTCATGGGACAGGGGGCTTAGTGAGCAGTTCTTC.

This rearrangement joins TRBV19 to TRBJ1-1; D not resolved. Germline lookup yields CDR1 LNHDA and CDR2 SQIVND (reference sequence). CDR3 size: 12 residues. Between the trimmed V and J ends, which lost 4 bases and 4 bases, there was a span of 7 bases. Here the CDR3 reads CASSNLGTEAFF. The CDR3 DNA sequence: TGTGCCAGTAGTAATCTGGGCACTGAAGCTTTCTTT.

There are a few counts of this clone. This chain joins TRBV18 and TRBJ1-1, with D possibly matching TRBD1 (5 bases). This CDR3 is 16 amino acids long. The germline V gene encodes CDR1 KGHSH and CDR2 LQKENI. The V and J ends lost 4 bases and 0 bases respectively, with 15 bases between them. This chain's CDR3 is CASSQQMQGMNTEAFF. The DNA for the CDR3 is TGTGCCAGCTCACAACAAATGCAGGGCATGAACACTGAAGCTTTCTTT.

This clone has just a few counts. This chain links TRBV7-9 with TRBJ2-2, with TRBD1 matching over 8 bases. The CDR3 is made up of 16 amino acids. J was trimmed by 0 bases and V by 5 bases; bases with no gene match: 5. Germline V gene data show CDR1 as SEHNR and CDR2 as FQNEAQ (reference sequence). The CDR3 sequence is CASSHSGQANTGELFF. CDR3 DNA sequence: TGTGCCAGCAGCCATTCGGGACAGGCGAACACCGGGGAGCTGTTTTTT.

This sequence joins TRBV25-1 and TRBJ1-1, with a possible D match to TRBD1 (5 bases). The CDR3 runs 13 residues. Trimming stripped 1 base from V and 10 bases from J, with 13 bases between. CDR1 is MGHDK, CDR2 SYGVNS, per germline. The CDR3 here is CASSEFEGMRAFF. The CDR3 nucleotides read TGTGCCAGCAGTGAATTTGAGGGGATGCGAGCTTTCTTT.

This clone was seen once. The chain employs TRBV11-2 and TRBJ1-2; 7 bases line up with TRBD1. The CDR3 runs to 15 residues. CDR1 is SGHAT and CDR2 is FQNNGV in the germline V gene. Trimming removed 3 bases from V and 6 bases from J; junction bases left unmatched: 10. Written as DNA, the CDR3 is TGTGCCAGCAGCTTCGCCGGGACAGCATCGGATGGCTACACCTTC. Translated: CASSFAGTASDGYTF.

The CDR3 region is CASSLGPYYGYTF. The DNA for the CDR3 is TGTGCCAGCAGTCTGGGACCTTACTATGGCTACACCTTC. This chain links TRBV2 with TRBJ1-2; maybe TRBD1 (5 bases). The length of the CDR3 is 13 residues. V lost 5 bases and J 3 bases, leaving 10 bases between the germline ends. Germline CDR1 is SNHLY and CDR2 is FYNNEI.

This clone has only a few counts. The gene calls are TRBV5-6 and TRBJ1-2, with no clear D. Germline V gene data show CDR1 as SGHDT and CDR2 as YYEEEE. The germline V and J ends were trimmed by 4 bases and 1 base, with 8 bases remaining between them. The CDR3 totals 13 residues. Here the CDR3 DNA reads TGTGCCAGCAGCATTGACGGTAACTATGGCTACACCTTC. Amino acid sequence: CASSIDGNYGYTF.

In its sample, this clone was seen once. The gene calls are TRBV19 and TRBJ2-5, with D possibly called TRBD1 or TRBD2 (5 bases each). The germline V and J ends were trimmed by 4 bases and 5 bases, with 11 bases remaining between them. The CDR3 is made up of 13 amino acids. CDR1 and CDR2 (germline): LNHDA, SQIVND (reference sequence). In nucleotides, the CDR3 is TGTGCCAGTAGTAGGGGGATGAGGGAGACCCAGTACTTC. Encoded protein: CASSRGMRETQYF.

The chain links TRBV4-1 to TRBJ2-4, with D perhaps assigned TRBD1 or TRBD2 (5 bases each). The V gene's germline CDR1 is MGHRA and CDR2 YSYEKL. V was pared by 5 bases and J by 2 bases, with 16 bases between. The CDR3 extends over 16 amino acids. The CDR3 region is CASSAVGDGTKNIQYF. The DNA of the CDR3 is TGCGCCAGCAGCGCGGTGGGGGACGGGACCAAAAACATTCAGTACTTC.

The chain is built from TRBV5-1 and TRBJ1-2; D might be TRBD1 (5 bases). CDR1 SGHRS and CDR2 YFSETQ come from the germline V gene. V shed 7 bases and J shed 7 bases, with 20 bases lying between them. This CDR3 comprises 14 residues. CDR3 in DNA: TGCGCCAGCCGGGACTCCGTCTCGGCGGGTGGCTACACCTTC. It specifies CASRDSVSAGGYTF.

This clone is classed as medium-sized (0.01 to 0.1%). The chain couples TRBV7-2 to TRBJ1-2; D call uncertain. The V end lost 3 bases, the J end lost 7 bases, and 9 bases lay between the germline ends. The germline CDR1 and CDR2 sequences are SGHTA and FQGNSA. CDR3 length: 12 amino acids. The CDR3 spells CASSLRKPGYTF. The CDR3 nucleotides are TGTGCCAGCAGCTTGCGTAAGCCTGGCTACACCTTC.

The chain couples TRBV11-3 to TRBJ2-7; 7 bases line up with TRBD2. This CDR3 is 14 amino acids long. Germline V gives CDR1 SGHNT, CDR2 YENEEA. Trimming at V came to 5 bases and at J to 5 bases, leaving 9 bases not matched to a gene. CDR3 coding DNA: TGTGCCAGCAGCCTCGGGGGGAATACTCACGAGCAGTACTTC. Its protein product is CASSLGGNTHEQYF.

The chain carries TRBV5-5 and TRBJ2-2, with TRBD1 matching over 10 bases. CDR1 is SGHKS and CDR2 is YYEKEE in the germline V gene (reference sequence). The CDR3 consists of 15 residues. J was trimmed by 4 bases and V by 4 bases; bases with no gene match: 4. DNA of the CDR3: TGTGCCAGCAGCGGGGACAGGGGAATCACCGGGGAGCTGTTTTTT. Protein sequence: CASSGDRGITGELFF.